These T cell receptor beta chains were read from a single sample in a study of regulatory T cells in long-lasting Graves disease. TCRdb reprocessed the multiplex PCR reads with MiXCR, giving one entry per CDR3 protein. The table includes about 540,000 distinct CDR3 sequences, approximately 12% detected once. These data also featured in a second study, about T cells in Graves' hyperthyroidism and ophthalmopathy.

Here the sequenced sample was peripheral blood mononuclear cells (PBMCs), taken at new diagnosis, from a patient treated with antithyroid drugs. Receptor source: a man in his thirties or forties with Graves disease. Both conserved end residues are part of each CDR3. A D gene is named only where the DNA matches it firmly. Only some rows state a clone size, as once, few, many or a class for expanded clones.

d_gene	v_gene	j_gene	len	abundance	CDR3nt	CDR3aa
TRBD2	TRBV5-8	TRBJ2-1	17	-	TGTGCCAGCAGCATAAGCGGGAGGTTGGCTTCCTACAATGAGCAGTTCTTC	CASSISGRLASYNEQFF
TRBD2	TRBV11-2	TRBJ2-1	16	many	TGTGCCAGCAGTTACTTAGCGGGGGGCTCCTACAATGAGCAGTTCTTC	CASSYLAGGSYNEQFF
-	TRBV27	TRBJ2-6	18	many	TGTGCCAGCAGTTTCTCCCGCCCAGGGCCCAACGGGGCCAACGTCCTGACTTTC	CASSFSRPGPNGANVLTF
-	TRBV12-3/TRBV12-4	TRBJ1-4	15	-	TGTGCCAGCAGTTTTGCAGGGATGACTAATGAAAAACTGTTTTTT	CASSFAGMTNEKLFF
-	TRBV7-9	TRBJ2-1	10	many	TGTGCCAGCAGCTTATCCGAGCAGTTCTTC	CASSLSEQFF
-	TRBV28	TRBJ1-2	10	many	TGTGCCAGCAGATTCTATGGCTACACCTTC	CASRFYGYTF
-	TRBV20-1	TRBJ2-3	12	many	TGCAGTGCCGGGCTTAGCACAGATACGCAGTATTTT	CSAGLSTDTQYF
TRBD2	TRBV20-1	TRBJ2-7	15	-	TGCAGTGCTCTCGGTGGCGGGAGGGTAAACTACGAGCAGTACTTC	CSALGGGRVNYEQYF
TRBD2	TRBV12-3/TRBV12-4	TRBJ2-3	14	few	TGTGCCAGCAGTAATAGCGGGAGGGCCGATACGCAGTATTTT	CASSNSGRADTQYF
-	TRBV20-1	TRBJ1-2	12	few	TGCAGTGCTAGAGCAGGGATCTATGGCTACACCTTC	CSARAGIYGYTF
-	TRBV6-1	TRBJ2-7	15	many	TGTGCCAGCAGTGAAGGTGGTCTCCCGTCCTACGAGCAGTACTTC	CASSEGGLPSYEQYF
TRBD2	TRBV2	TRBJ2-1	16	many	TGTGCCAGCAGTGACCCGGCGGGAGTCCCCGCGAATGAGCAGTTCTTC	CASSDPAGVPANEQFF
TRBD1	TRBV28	TRBJ2-1	15	many	TGTGCCAGCAGCCTTACGGGACAGAGATACAATGAGCAGTTCTTC	CASSLTGQRYNEQFF
-	TRBV27	TRBJ2-5	13	many	TGTGCCAGCAGTACACCCACTGGGGGGACCCAGTACTTC	CASSTPTGGTQYF
-	TRBV9	TRBJ1-2	14	many	TGTGCCAGCAGCACGACAGGAGGCCAAAGGGGCTACACCTTC	CASSTTGGQRGYTF
-	TRBV27	TRBJ1-5	14	many	TGTGCCAGCAGTTTGGTACAGGGAAATCAGCCCCAGCATTTT	CASSLVQGNQPQHF
TRBD2	TRBV5-4	TRBJ2-3	14	few	TGTGCCAGCAGCCCGGGGGGGTTGGCAGATACGCAGTATTTT	CASSPGGLADTQYF
-	TRBV27	TRBJ2-1	12	many	TGTGCCTCCTACCGGGATTGGAATGAGCAGTTCTTC	CASYRDWNEQFF
TRBD2	TRBV30	TRBJ2-3	15	few	TGTGCCTGGGGGGTCGGCGGGGGGGGCACAGATACGCAGTATTTT	CAWGVGGGGTDTQYF
TRBD1	TRBV29-1	TRBJ1-1	12	many	TGCAGCGCAGGGACAGGTAACACTGAAGCTTTCTTT	CSAGTGNTEAFF